This TCR beta chain was captured by sequencing in a study of CD8+ T cells in alopecia areata. RNA was extracted and reverse transcribed into cDNA as the sequencing template. Only in-frame clones appear in the TCRdb table, and some are missing; sequencing was by immunoSEQ multiplex PCR. The repertoire holds around 150,000 clones, 82% seen once, with 20% to 25% in the top ten. Described treatment: oral pan-JAK inhibitor, 5-10 mg twice daily. Germline loops: CDR1 SGHVS, CDR2 FNYEAQ. CDR3 length: 13 residues. V gave up 6 bases and J gave up 6 bases, with 12 bases separating them. The chain is built from TRBV7-6 and TRBJ2-1; the D is unclear. This clonotype was obtained from a human donor with alopecia areata. The source was CD8+ T cells sorted from blood, collected at week 4, from a patient treated with tofacitinib. CDR3 sequence: CASSHYTVNEQFF. The CDR3 DNA sequence: TGTGCCAGCAGTCACTACACCGTCAATGAGCAGTTCTTC.